The clone carrying this T cell receptor beta chain was seen only a few times. The assay was immunoSEQ multiplex PCR, and TCRdb's table has in-frame clones only and misses some. The sample consists of 90,000 to 95,000 clones, roughly three quarters of them appearing once. This specimen belongs to a study of cytotoxic CD8 clonotypes in ibrutinib-treated CLL. Germline V gene data show CDR1 as MDHEN and CDR2 as SYDVKM. The CDR3 spans 14 residues. V dropped 2 bases and J dropped 1 base, with 8 bases sitting between them. The sequence was collected from a human donor with chronic lymphocytic leukemia. The rearrangement links TRBV28 to TRBJ1-1, with a weak D call TRBD1 (6 bases). The sample in question was PBMCs, obtained after 24 months of ibrutinib treatment. As DNA, the CDR3 is TGTGCCAGCAGTTTAGAGACAGGGAACACTGAAGCTTTCTTT. This translates into CASSLETGNTEAFF.